The clone carrying this T cell receptor (beta chain) showed up many times. Its antigen is not known. This sample is part of a study of CD8 T cells in ankylosing spondylitis. Points from the study as a whole: There was a TCR beta motif, made of roughly eight highly homologous variants, that appeared characteristic of ankylosing spondylitis blood. Those disease-linked clones were CD8+; they were also relatively rare in peripheral blood.

The CDR3 extends over 13 amino acids. The V end lost 4 bases, the J end lost 3 bases, and 10 bases lay between the germline ends. The germline gives CDR1 SQVTM, CDR2 ANQGSEA. TCRdb passed the 5' RACE reads through MiXCR, listing each CDR3 protein once. Of about 240,000 distinct CDR3 sequences in the sample, about 9.1% were seen once. J is TRBJ1-5 and V is TRBV29-1; D perhaps matches TRBD1 (6 bases). Material: blood, either unsorted or a sorted T cell fraction (not recorded which). This receptor was taken from a male donor with ankylosing spondylitis or in good health (not recorded which). The CDR3 region has the DNA TGCAGCGTTGGGGCAGGGGTCAATCAGCCCCAGCATTTT. The encoded protein is CSVGAGVNQPQHF.